This T cell receptor beta chain was identified during a study of somatic mutations in cytotoxic T cells in rheumatoid arthritis. In the study overall: The authors flow-sorted some V beta antibody-stained T-cell populations at nearly 100% purity, including V beta1+ cells that they sequenced for TCRB. Study outcomes and limitations: Between rheumatoid arthritis patients and age-matched healthy controls, CD8+ T-cell clonality showed no significant difference. Greater age accompanied higher CD8+ clonality in rheumatoid arthritis patients, a pattern that was absent in healthy controls.

Sequencing was performed with immunoSEQ multiplex PCR; in TCRdb, only in-frame clones are kept and a portion is missing. Among around 13,000 clones listed, just under 80% were seen once. Comments on this clone: The target antigen is unknown.

Positive magnetic bead selection isolated CD4+ and CD8+ cells, and flow cytometry checked purity. Sequenced sample: CD8+ T cells sorted from blood. This TCR came from an adult with rheumatoid arthritis.

In nucleotides, the CDR3 is TGTGCCAGCAGTTTATTTGGGGAGGATGATCAGCCCCAGCATTTT. It translates to CASSLFGEDDQPQHF. The chain has TRBV28 and TRBJ1-5; D is ambiguous. Trimming left V 1 base short and J 5 bases short, with 12 bases between. The CDR3 totals 15 residues. Germline V gene sequence: CDR1 MDHEN, CDR2 SYDVKM.